The T cell receptor beta chain under discussion was sequenced for a study of shared clonotypes between healthy human individuals. Study findings and constraints: Compared with memory subsets, naive subsets generally had larger estimated richness.

Genomic DNA of every subset was divided equally among multiple immunoSEQ plates. This table comes from immunoSEQ multiplex PCR, and its TCRdb copy is limited to in-frame clones, with some not included. The sample yields 1.5 million to 1.9 million clones, about 98% seen once. Turning to this clone: Its target is unknown.

The CDR3 spans 16 residues. V dropped 6 bases and J dropped 0 bases, with 17 bases sitting between them. Germline V CDR1 and CDR2: SGHTA, FQGNSA. This chain links TRBV7-2 with TRBJ1-1, with D maybe TRBD1 (6 bases). The sample taken for sequencing was naive CD4+ T cells sorted from blood. The subset: CD45RA+ positively selected. The sequence derives from a man aged 30 to 39 in good health. The CDR3 spells CASSESGARVNTEAFF. CDR3 DNA sequence: TGTGCCAGCAGTGAGTCAGGGGCGAGAGTGAACACTGAAGCTTTCTTT.